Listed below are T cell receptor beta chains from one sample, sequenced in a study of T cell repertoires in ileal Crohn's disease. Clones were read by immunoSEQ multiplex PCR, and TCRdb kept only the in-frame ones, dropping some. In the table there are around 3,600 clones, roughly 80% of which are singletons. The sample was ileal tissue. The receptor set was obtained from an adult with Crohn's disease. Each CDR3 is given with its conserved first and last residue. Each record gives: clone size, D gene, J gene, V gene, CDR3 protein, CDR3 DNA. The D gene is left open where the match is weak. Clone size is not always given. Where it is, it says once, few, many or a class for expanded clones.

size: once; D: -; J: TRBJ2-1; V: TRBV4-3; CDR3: CASGVRGYGEQFF; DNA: TGCGCCAGCGGAGTAAGGGGGTATGGTGAGCAGTTCTTC
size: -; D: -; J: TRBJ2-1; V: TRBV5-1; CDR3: CASSLYPSAGNEQFF; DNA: TGCGCCAGCAGCCTTTATCCTAGCGCAGGAAATGAGCAGTTCTTC
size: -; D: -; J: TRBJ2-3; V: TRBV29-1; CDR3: CSVKTGVGGWGTDTQYF; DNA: TGCAGCGTTAAGACGGGTGTAGGTGGATGGGGCACAGATACGCAGTATTTT
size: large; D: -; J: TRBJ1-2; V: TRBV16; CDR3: CASSQWQGGNGYTF; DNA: TGTGCCAGCAGCCAATGGCAGGGAGGTAATGGCTACACCTTC
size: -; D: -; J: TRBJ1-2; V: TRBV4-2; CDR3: CASSQAQSPSIYGYTF; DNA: TGTGCCAGCAGCCAAGCCCAGTCCCCTAGTATCTATGGCTACACCTTC
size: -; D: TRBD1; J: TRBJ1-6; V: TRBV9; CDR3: CASRENRGRRENSPLHF; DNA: TGTGCCAGCAGAGAGAACAGGGGGCGCCGAGAGAATTCACCCCTCCACTTT
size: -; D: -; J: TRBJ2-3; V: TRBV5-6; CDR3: CASSYGTTDTQYF; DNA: TGTGCCAGCAGCTATGGGACTACAGATACGCAGTATTTT
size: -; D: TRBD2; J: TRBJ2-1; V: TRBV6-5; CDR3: CASSPTSGRAARFF; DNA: TGTGCCAGCAGCCCGACTAGCGGGAGGGCCGCCCGGTTCTTC
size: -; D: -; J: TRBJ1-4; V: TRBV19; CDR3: CASSSRVGEKLFF; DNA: TGTGCCAGTAGTAGCAGGGTGGGTGAAAAACTGTTTTTT
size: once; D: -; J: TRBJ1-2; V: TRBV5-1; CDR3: CASSLATGGYGYTF; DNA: TGCGCCAGCAGCTTGGCGACCGGGGGGTATGGCTACACCTTC
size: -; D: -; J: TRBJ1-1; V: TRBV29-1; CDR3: CSVGANMNTEAFF; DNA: TGCAGCGTGGGGGCAAACATGAACACTGAAGCTTTCTTT
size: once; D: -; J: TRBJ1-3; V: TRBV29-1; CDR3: CSVRGGDGNTIYF; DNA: TGCAGCGTCCGGGGGGGGGATGGAAACACCATATATTTT
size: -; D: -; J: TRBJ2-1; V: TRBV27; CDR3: CASSSVGESSYNEQFF; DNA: TGTGCCAGCAGTTCAGTCGGAGAAAGCTCCTACAATGAGCAGTTCTTC
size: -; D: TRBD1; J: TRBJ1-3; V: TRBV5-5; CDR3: CASSFPTGNSGNTIYF; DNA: TGTGCCAGCAGCTTCCCGACAGGGAACTCTGGAAACACCATATATTTT
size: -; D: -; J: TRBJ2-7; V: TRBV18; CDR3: CASSPTRQRSSYEQYF; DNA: TGTGCCAGCTCACCTACACGGCAAAGGAGCTCCTACGAGCAGTACTTC
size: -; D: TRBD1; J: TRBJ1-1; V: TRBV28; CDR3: CASSSGTGGTEAFF; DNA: TGTGCCAGCAGCTCCGGGACAGGGGGCACTGAAGCTTTCTTT
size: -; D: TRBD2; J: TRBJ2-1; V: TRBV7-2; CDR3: CASSLAGTSGGLEQFF; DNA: TGTGCCAGCAGCTTAGCGGGGACTAGCGGGGGGCTTGAGCAGTTCTTC
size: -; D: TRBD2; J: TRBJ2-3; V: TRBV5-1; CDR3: CASSPKTSGDFTDTQYF; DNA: TGCGCCAGCAGCCCCAAGACTAGCGGGGACTTCACAGATACGCAGTATTTT
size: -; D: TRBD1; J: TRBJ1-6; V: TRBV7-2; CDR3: CASSERTGGSYNSPLHF; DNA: TGTGCCAGCAGCGAAAGGACAGGGGGCTCCTATAATTCACCCCTCCACTTT
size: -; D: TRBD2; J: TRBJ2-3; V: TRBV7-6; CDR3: CASSRGTSGSSDTQYF; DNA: TGTGCCAGCAGCCGCGGGACTAGCGGGTCTTCAGATACGCAGTATTTT
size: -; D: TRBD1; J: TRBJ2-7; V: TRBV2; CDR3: CASSNPTGASSYEQYF; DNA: TGTGCCAGCAGTAACCCGACAGGGGCGAGCTCCTACGAGCAGTACTTC
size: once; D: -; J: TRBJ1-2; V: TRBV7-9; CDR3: CASSSYSVNGYTF; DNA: TGTGCCAGCAGCTCCTACAGTGTTAATGGCTACACCTTC
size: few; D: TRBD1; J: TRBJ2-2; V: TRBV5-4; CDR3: CASSHRGAGELFF; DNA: TGTGCCAGCAGTCACAGGGGGGCCGGGGAGCTGTTTTTT